This paragraph reports one T cell receptor (beta chain). A read error may produce the germline difference seen at one junction end. TCRdb reprocessed the 5' RACE reads with MiXCR, giving one entry per CDR3 protein. The sample carries hundreds of thousands of distinct CDR3 sequences, about 28% recorded once. The CDR3 is made up of 17 amino acids. Germline loops: CDR1 SGHNT, CDR2 YYREEE (reference sequence). The data were obtained in a study of identical twins' blood T cells. This receptor was identified in a woman aged 18-49 years in good health. The chain carries TRBV5-4 and TRBJ1-4; D is unclear. The sample was PBMCs. The CDR3 is CAGSSQRGFLRGEKLFF. The DNA of the CDR3 is TGTGCCGGCAGCTCACAACGCGGATTCCTTCGGGGTGAAAAACTGTTTTTT.